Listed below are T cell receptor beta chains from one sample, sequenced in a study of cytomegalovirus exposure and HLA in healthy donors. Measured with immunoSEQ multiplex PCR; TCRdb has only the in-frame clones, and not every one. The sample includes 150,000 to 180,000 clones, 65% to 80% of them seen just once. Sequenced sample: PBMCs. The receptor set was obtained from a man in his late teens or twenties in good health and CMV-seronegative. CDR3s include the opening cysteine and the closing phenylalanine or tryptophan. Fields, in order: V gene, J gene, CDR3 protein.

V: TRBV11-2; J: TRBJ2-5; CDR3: CASSFEGGARETQYF
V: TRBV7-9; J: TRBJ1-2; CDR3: CASSPGDSYGYTF
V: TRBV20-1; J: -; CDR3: CSARSGSEQYF
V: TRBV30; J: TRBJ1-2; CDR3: CAWTGRGGYYGYTF
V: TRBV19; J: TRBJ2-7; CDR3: CASSILDRPYEQYF
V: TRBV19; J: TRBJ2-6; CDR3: CASSIAGLSGANVLTF
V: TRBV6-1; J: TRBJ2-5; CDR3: CASSGQGVETQYF
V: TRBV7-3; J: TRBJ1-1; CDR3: CASSLRGRQYTEAFF
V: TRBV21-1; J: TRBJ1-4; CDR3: CASSGRSRAGATNEKLFF
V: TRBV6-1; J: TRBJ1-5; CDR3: CASSEGQVNNQPQHF
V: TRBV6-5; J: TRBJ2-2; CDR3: CASSYGGADGELFF
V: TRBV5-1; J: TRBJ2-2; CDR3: CASRVHQSNTGELFF
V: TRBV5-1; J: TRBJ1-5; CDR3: CASSLDRSQPQHF
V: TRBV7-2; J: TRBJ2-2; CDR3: CASRGGGTGELFF
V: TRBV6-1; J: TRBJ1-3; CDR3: CASSEGPSSGNTIYF
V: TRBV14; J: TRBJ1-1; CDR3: CASSPQRTEAFF
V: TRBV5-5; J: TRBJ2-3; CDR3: CASSRASGGVNTDTQYF
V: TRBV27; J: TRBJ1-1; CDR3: CASSPPGGPEAFF
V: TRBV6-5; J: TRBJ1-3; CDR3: CASRRQSSGNTIYF
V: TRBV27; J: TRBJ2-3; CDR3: CASSLGGNTDTQYF
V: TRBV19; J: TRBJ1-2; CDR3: CASSSSGLYGYTF
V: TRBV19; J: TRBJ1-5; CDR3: CASSGYREGNQPQHF
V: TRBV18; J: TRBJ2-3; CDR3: CASSPTAIQGAGGNTQYF
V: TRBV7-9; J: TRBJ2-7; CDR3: CASRDRGAYEQYF
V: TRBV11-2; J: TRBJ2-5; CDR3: CASSLVSGGFIGETQYF
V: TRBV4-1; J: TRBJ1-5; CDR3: CASSQVGQGEQPQHF
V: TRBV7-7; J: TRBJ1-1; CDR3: CASSVQVNTEAFF
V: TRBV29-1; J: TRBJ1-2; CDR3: CSVEATGGRYGYTF